This TCR beta chain was sequenced for a study of cytomegalovirus exposure and HLA in healthy donors. General study results and limits: When analyzed later, a missense DCLRE1C variant was found to be linked to TCR beta V- and J-gene trimming. CMV antigen specificity was confirmed in vitro for a few CMV-associated chains. Presence/absence analyses rested on an assumption that sequencing depth was roughly uniform across donors.

On this clone: The antigen is undetermined.

The CDR3 has 16 residues. Trimming cost V 0 bases and J 3 bases, with 12 bases left between them. CDR1 and CDR2 (germline): SGDLS, YYNGEE. With 60 Vbeta and 13 Jbeta primers, the PCR was carried out. Assay: immunoSEQ multiplex PCR; the TCRdb copy retains only in-frame clones and omits some. The sample yields 96,000 or so clones, of which the top ten take up about 6%. This sequence joins TRBV9 and TRBJ2-2; D is possibly TRBD2 (5 bases). The sequencing sample was made of PBMCs. The clonotype originates from a girl aged 10-17 years in good health and CMV-seropositive. The CDR3 here is CASSVVEGVYTGELFF. In DNA, the CDR3 is TGTGCCAGCAGCGTAGTAGAGGGTGTGTACACCGGGGAGCTGTTTTTT. The whole variable domain, remainder taken from reference TRBV9 and TRBJ2-2, is DSGVTQTPKHLITATGQRVTLRCSPRSGDLSVYWYQQSLDQGLQFLIQYYNGEERAKGNILERFSAQQFPDLHSELNLSSLELGDSALYFCASSVVEGVYTGELFFGEGSRLTVL.